This is a list of T cell receptor beta chains from one sample in a study of blood T cell repertoires in COVID-19. Sequencing was performed with immunoSEQ multiplex PCR; in TCRdb, only in-frame clones are kept and a portion is missing. The sample contains 270,000 or so clones, around 86% of which appear only once. The sequencing input was PBMCs or T cells enriched from blood (not recorded which). Source of these receptors: a woman between 18 and 30 years old who had recovered from COVID-19. Each CDR3 is given with its conserved first and last residue. D genes are given only for firm matches. Size is stated for part of the rows, as once, few or many counts, or as a class when the clone is expanded.

j_call,d_call,v_call,clone_size,cdr3_nt,cdr3_aa
TRBJ2-2,NA,TRBV7-8,NA,TGTGCCAGCAGCCCCGTTACTAGGCTCGGGGAGCTGTTTTTT,CASSPVTRLGELFF
TRBJ2-2,TRBD2,TRBV19,NA,TGTGCCAGTAGTACTAGCGGGGGGGCCGGGGAGCTGTTTTTT,CASSTSGGAGELFF
TRBJ2-5,NA,TRBV2,NA,TGTGCCAGCAGTGCTCAAGAGACCCAGTACTTC,CASSAQETQYF
TRBJ2-5,TRBD2,TRBV19,NA,TGTGCCACCTCTAGCGGGAGGAGGGAGACCCAGTACTTC,CATSSGRRETQYF
TRBJ1-2,TRBD1,TRBV7-9,few,TGTGCCAGCAGCCCTTATTGGTGGGGACAGGTCTACTATGGCTACACCTTC,CASSPYWWGQVYYGYTF
TRBJ2-1,NA,TRBV2,NA,TGTGCCAGCAGTGAAGAGGGGCAGGAGCAGTTCTTC,CASSEEGQEQFF
TRBJ2-7,TRBD1,TRBV4-1,NA,TGCGCCAGCAGTGGGACAGGGTACGACGAGCAGTACTTC,CASSGTGYDEQYF
TRBJ2-2,NA,TRBV5-1,NA,TGCGCCAGCGCACTAGACGGGAACACCGGGGAGCTGTTTTTT,CASALDGNTGELFF
TRBJ1-6,NA,TRBV30,NA,TGTGCCTGGAGGGAAGGGGTAGATTCACCCCTCCACTTT,CAWREGVDSPLHF
TRBJ1-2,TRBD1,TRBV30,NA,TGTGCCTGGAGAACAGGGGGCGCGGCGAGAGGCTACACCTTC,CAWRTGGAARGYTF
TRBJ2-7,TRBD2,TRBV19,once,TGTGCCAGTAGTATTAGACCGGGAGGGCCGTACGAGCAGTACTTC,CASSIRPGGPYEQYF
TRBJ2-1,TRBD2,TRBV4-1,once,TGCGCCAGCAGCCACCTTTTAGCGGGGTTCTCCTACAATGAGCAGTTCTTC,CASSHLLAGFSYNEQFF
TRBJ2-1,TRBD2,TRBV10-3,NA,TGTGCCATCAGTGAGGGCGGGAGGGCGAGGTACAATGAGCAGTTCTTC,CAISEGGRARYNEQFF
TRBJ1-5,NA,TRBV30,once,TGTGCCTGGAGTCCTGGGACCGGCGGGGAGCCCCAGCATTTT,CAWSPGTGGEPQHF
TRBJ1-2,NA,TRBV19,NA,TGTGCCAGTAGTATTCGGGGGGCTGATGGCTACACCTTC,CASSIRGADGYTF
TRBJ2-3,NA,TRBV20-1,NA,TGCAGTGCTAGTTCAGGGGGCACAGATACGCAGTATTTT,CSASSGGTDTQYF
TRBJ2-1,TRBD2,TRBV11-2,NA,TGTGCCAGCAGCTTAGGCGCCCTAGCGGGGGGTGAGCAGTTCTTC,CASSLGALAGGEQFF
TRBJ2-2,TRBD1,TRBV9,NA,TGTGCCAGCAGGACAGGGGACACCGGGGAGCTGTTTTTT,CASRTGDTGELFF
TRBJ2-5,TRBD1,TRBV13,NA,TGTGCCAGCAGCTTAGAGGTTTCTGTGGGGGACAGGAGACAAGAGACCCAGTACTTC,CASSLEVSVGDRRQETQYF
TRBJ2-3,NA,TRBV5-1,NA,TGCGCCAGCAGCTTGCAACTACCCGGGGCAGATACGCAGTATTTT,CASSLQLPGADTQYF
TRBJ1-6,NA,TRBV19,NA,TGTGCCACCAAACTCCCGGGGAATTCACCCCTCCACTTT,CATKLPGNSPLHF
TRBJ2-7,TRBD1,TRBV5-1,NA,TGCGCCAGCAGCTTGGCCCAAGACAGGGCAATCTACGAGCAGTACTTC,CASSLAQDRAIYEQYF
TRBJ1-1,TRBD1,TRBV5-1,NA,TGCGCCAGCAGCTCCGACCTGGGACAGGGAGAGAACACTGAAGCTTTCTTT,CASSSDLGQGENTEAFF
TRBJ2-4,NA,TRBV6-5,NA,TGTGCCAGCAAGGCGACGGGGGTAAACATTCAGTACTTC,CASKATGVNIQYF
TRBJ2-1,TRBD2,TRBV24-1,NA,TGTGCCACCAGTGCCGGGACTAGCGCCTACAATGAGCAGTTCTTC,CATSAGTSAYNEQFF
TRBJ2-5,TRBD1,TRBV4-1,NA,TGCGCCAGCAGCCAAGATCTTGGCAGGGGGCGGTTAGAGACCCAGTACTTC,CASSQDLGRGRLETQYF
TRBJ2-7,TRBD1,TRBV11-3,NA,TGTGCCAGCAGCTTAGCCGGGGACAGCGTAACCTCCTACGAGCAGTACTTC,CASSLAGDSVTSYEQYF
TRBJ1-2,NA,TRBV7-2,NA,TGTGCCAGCAGCTTAGGGCAGGGCAACTATGGCTACACCTTC,CASSLGQGNYGYTF
TRBJ1-2,NA,TRBV7-9,NA,TGTGCCAGCACCCAGAAGGGGGAGAACTATGGCTACACCTTC,CASTQKGENYGYTF
TRBJ2-7,NA,TRBV2,NA,TGTGCCAGCAGTGAACGGGAGAGCTCCTACGAGCAGTACTTC,CASSERESSYEQYF
TRBJ2-1,TRBD1,TRBV7-3,NA,TGTGCCAGCAGCTTAACCCCGGGCAGGGGGACGGGTGAGCAGTTCTTC,CASSLTPGRGTGEQFF
TRBJ2-3,TRBD1,TRBV11-3,NA,TGTGCCAGCAGCCCGGGGACAGGGGGCACAGATACGCAGTATTTT,CASSPGTGGTDTQYF
TRBJ2-2,TRBD1,TRBV3-1/TRBV3-2,NA,TGTGCCAGCAGCCCCATGGGACAGGGGGGAGCCGGGGAGCTGTTTTTT,CASSPMGQGGAGELFF
TRBJ1-5,NA,TRBV7-9,NA,TGTGCCAGCAGCTTAGCGGGCAGCAATCAGCCCCAGCATTTT,CASSLAGSNQPQHF
TRBJ2-5,NA,TRBV7-2,NA,TGTGCCAGCAGCTTGGTACAGGTAGAGACCCAGTACTTC,CASSLVQVETQYF
TRBJ1-5,NA,TRBV6-5,NA,TGTGCCAGCAGTACCCTGGAGCGTAGCAATCAGCCCCAGCATTTT,CASSTLERSNQPQHF
TRBJ2-7,NA,TRBV12-5,NA,TGTGCTAGTGGTTTGGGCTTACAGGGCGAGCAGTACTTC,CASGLGLQGEQYF
TRBJ2-1,NA,TRBV6-5,NA,TGTGCCAGCGCCGACTACCGATGGCATGAGCAGTTCTTC,CASADYRWHEQFF
TRBJ2-7,TRBD2,TRBV28,NA,TGTGCCAGCAGTCCGACTAGCGGGATCGTCTACGAGCAGTACTTC,CASSPTSGIVYEQYF
TRBJ2-3,TRBD2,TRBV7-2,NA,TGTGCCAGCAGCTTATTAGCGGGAGGGCCGGGAGATACGCAGTATTTT,CASSLLAGGPGDTQYF
TRBJ1-5,NA,TRBV6-1,few,TGTGCCAGCAGTGATCGACATAGCAATCAGCCCCAGCATTTT,CASSDRHSNQPQHF
TRBJ2-7,TRBD1,TRBV9,few,TGTGCCAGCAGCGTAGCGGCAGGGGGCAGGTACGAGCAGTACTTC,CASSVAAGGRYEQYF
TRBJ2-6,NA,TRBV15,NA,TGTGCCACCAGCAGAGACGAGGCGGGGCTCTCTGGGGCCAACGTCCTGACTTTC,CATSRDEAGLSGANVLTF
TRBJ2-5,NA,TRBV24-1,NA,TGTGCCACCAGTGATTTGCTTAGAGAGACCCAGTACTTC,CATSDLLRETQYF
TRBJ2-3,TRBD2,TRBV2,NA,TGTGCCAGCAGTTTCTCCACCGGGGGTTCGGGAGGTACGCAGTATTTT,CASSFSTGGSGGTQYF